This T cell receptor beta chain was captured by sequencing in a study of cytomegalovirus exposure and HLA in healthy donors. The PCR contained 60 Vbeta and 13 Jbeta primers. The repertoire was sequenced with immunoSEQ multiplex PCR; TCRdb's copy has only in-frame clones and lacks some. The repertoire holds about 190,000 clones, 87% seen once, with roughly 1.3% in the top ten. This CDR3 has 12 residues. Germline V gene lookup returns CDR1 MDHEN and CDR2 SYDVKM. Trimming took 3 bases from V and 4 from J, leaving 7 bases between them. V gene TRBV28 combines with J gene TRBJ2-7; D may be TRBD2 (5 bases). Sequencing was carried out using PBMCs. The clonotype comes from a man aged 25 to 40 in good health and CMV-seronegative. The CDR3 nucleotides read TGTGCCAGCAGTTTCGCGGGTTACGAGCAGTACTTC. Its translation: CASSFAGYEQYF.